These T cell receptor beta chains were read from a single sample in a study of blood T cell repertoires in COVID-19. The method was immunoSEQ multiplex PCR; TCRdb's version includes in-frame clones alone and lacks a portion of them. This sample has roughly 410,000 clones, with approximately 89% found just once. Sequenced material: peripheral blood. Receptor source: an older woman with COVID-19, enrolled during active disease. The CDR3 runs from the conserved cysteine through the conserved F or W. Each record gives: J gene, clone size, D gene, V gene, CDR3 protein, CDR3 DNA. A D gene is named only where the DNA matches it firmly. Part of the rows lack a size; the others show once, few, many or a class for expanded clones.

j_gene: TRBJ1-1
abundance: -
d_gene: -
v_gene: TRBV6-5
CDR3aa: CASSYSNGNTEAFF
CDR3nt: TGTGCCAGCAGTTACTCGAACGGGAACACTGAAGCTTTCTTT

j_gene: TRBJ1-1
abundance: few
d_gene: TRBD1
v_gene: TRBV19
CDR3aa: CASSTTGYRGTEAFF
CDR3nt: TGTGCCAGTAGTACGACAGGGTATAGAGGGACTGAAGCTTTCTTT

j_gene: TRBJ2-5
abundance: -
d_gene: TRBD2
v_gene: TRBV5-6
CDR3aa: CASSFGTSGGLQETQYF
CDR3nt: TGTGCCAGCAGCTTTGGGACTAGCGGGGGGCTACAAGAGACCCAGTACTTC

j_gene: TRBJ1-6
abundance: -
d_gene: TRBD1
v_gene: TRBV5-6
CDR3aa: CASSFYRGLSSYNSPLHF
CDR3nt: TGTGCCAGCAGCTTTTACAGGGGACTGAGCTCCTATAATTCACCCCTCCACTTT

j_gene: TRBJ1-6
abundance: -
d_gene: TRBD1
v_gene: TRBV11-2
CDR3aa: CASSSSRDRANSPLHF
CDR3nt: TGTGCCAGCAGCTCGAGTAGGGACAGGGCGAATTCACCCCTCCACTTT

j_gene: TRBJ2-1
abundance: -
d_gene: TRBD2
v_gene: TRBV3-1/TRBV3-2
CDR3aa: CASGERGVLDNEQFF
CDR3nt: TGTGCCAGCGGGGAGCGGGGGGTGCTGGACAATGAGCAGTTCTTC

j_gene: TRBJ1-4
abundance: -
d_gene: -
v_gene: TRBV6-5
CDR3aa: CASSSRDIDEKLFF
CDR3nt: TGTGCCAGCAGTAGCCGGGACATCGATGAAAAACTGTTTTTT

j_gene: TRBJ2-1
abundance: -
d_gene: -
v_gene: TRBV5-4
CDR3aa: CASSLSNVQFF
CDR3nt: TGTGCCAGCAGCTTATCTAACGTGCAGTTCTTC

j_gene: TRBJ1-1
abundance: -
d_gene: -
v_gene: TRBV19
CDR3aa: CASSRIPGTEAFF
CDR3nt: TGTGCCAGTAGCCGAATCCCGGGGACTGAAGCTTTCTTT

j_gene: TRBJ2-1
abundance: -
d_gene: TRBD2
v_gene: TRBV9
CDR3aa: CASSPGLARFEQFF
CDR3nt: TGTGCCAGCAGCCCGGGACTAGCTCGGTTCGAGCAGTTCTTC

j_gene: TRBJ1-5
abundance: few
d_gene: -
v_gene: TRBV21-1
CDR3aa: CASSKGLDRGSNQPQHF
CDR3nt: TGTGCCAGCAGCAAAGGCCTGGACAGGGGTAGCAATCAGCCCCAGCATTTT

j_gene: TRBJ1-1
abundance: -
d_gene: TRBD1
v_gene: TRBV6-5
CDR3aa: CASSLLAGGNTEAFF
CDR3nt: TGTGCCAGCAGCCTCTTAGCAGGGGGGAACACTGAAGCTTTCTTT

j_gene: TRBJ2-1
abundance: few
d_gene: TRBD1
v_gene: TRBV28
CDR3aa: CASRPGQVRNEQFF
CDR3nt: TGTGCCAGCAGACCGGGACAGGTCCGCAATGAGCAGTTCTTC

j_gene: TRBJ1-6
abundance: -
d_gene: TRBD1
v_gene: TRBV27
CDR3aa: CASSRGQGSSPLHF
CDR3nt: TGTGCCAGCAGTAGAGGACAGGGAAGTTCACCCCTCCACTTT

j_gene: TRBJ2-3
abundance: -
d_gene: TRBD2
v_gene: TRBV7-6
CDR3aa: CASSYPRGGRTDTQYF
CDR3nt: TGTGCCAGCAGCTACCCACGGGGGGGACGCACAGATACGCAGTATTTT

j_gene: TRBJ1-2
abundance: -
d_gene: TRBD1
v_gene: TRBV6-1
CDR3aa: CASSEAGTGGRDSYGYTF
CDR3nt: TGTGCCAGCAGTGAAGCCGGGACAGGGGGTAGGGATAGCTATGGCTACACCTTC

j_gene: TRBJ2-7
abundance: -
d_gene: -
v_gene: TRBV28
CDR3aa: CASSHPSRVYEQYF
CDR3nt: TGTGCCAGCAGTCACCCCTCGCGAGTCTACGAGCAGTACTTC

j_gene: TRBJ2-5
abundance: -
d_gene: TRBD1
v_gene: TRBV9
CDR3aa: CASSSGTGIGETQYF
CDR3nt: TGTGCCAGCAGCTCCGGGACAGGGATAGGCGAGACCCAGTACTTC

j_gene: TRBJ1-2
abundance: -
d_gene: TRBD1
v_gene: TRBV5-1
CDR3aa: CASSLKDRDAFYGYTF
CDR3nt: TGCGCCAGCAGCTTAAAGGACAGGGATGCGTTCTATGGCTACACCTTC

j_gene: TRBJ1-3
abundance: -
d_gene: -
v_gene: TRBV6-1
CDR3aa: CASSDRAGGNTIYF
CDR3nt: TGTGCCAGCAGTGACAGGGCTGGCGGAAACACCATATATTTT

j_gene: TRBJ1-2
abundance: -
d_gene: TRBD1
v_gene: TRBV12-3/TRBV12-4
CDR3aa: CASIDRDGYTF
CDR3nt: TGTGCCAGCATTGACAGGGATGGCTACACCTTC

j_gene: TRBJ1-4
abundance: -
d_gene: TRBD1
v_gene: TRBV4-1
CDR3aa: CASSQPDRGATNEKLFF
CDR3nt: TGCGCCAGCAGCCAACCGGACAGGGGAGCAACTAATGAAAAACTGTTTTTT

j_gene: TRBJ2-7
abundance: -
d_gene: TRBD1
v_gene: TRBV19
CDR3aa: CASGDRGRDEQYF
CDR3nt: TGTGCCAGTGGAGACAGGGGACGAGACGAGCAGTACTTC

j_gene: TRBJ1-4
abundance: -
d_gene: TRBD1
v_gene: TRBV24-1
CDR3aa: CATSNTGANEKLFF
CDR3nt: TGTGCCACCAGTAACACAGGGGCAAATGAAAAACTGTTTTTT

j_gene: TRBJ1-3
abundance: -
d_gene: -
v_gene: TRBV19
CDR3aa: CASSAIGVNTIYF
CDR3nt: TGTGCCAGTAGTGCGATCGGGGTAAACACCATATATTTT

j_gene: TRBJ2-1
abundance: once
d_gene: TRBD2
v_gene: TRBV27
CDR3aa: CASSGLAGAKIEQFF
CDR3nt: TGTGCCAGCAGCGGACTAGCGGGGGCGAAAATTGAGCAGTTCTTC

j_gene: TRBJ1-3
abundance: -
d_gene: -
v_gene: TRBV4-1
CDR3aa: CASSQAPGGSGNTIYF
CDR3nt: TGCGCCAGCAGCCAAGCCCCCGGGGGCTCTGGAAACACCATATATTTT

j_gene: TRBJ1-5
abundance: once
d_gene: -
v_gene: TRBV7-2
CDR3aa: CASSPSQGYGRAQHF
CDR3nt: TGTGCCAGCAGCCCATCACAGGGTTATGGAAGGGCCCAGCATTTT

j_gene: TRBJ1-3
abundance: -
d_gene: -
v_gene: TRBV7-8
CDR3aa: CASSARGSSGNTIYF
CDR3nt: TGTGCCAGCAGCGCCCGCGGGAGCTCTGGAAACACCATATATTTT

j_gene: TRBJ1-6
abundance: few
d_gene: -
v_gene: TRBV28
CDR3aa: CASSLPATGGVSPLHF
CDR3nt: TGTGCCAGCAGTTTACCCGCCACAGGAGGGGTTTCACCCCTCCACTTT

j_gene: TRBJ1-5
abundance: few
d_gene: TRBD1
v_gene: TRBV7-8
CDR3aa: CASSLAQGARPDQPQHF
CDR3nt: TGTGCCAGCAGCTTAGCGCAGGGGGCGCGACCCGATCAGCCCCAGCATTTT

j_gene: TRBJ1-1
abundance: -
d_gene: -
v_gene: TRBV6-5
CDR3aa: CASSYIMNTEAFF
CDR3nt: TGTGCCAGCAGTTACATCATGAACACTGAAGCTTTCTTT

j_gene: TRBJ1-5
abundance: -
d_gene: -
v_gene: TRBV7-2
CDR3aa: CASSSQQGINQPQHF
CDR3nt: TGTGCCAGCAGCTCGCAACAGGGTATCAATCAGCCCCAGCATTTT

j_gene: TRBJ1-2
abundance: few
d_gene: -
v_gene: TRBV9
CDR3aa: CASSAESQVPNYGYTF
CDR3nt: TGTGCCAGCAGCGCCGAATCGCAGGTTCCTAACTATGGCTACACCTTC

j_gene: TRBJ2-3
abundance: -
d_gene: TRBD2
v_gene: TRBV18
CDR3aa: CASSLGLAPDTQYF
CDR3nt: TGTGCCAGCTCACTGGGACTAGCCCCAGATACGCAGTATTTT

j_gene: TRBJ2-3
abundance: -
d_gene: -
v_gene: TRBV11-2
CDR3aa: CASSPPTQRDTQYF
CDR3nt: TGTGCCAGCAGCCCGCCGACACAGAGAGATACGCAGTATTTT

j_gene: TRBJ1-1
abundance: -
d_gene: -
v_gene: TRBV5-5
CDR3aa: CASSKQLNTEAFF
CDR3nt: TGTGCCAGCAGCAAACAGCTGAACACTGAAGCTTTCTTT

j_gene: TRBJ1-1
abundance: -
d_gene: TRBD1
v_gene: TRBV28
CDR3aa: CASISSGTGRKAFF
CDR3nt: TGTGCCAGCATTTCATCCGGGACAGGGAGGAAAGCTTTCTTT

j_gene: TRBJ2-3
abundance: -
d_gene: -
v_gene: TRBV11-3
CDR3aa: CASSLRLGVTDTQYF
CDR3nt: TGTGCCAGCAGCCTAAGACTAGGTGTCACAGATACGCAGTATTTT

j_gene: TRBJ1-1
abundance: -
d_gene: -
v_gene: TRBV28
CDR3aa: CASSLYRSLGNTEAFF
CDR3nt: TGTGCCAGCAGTTTGTACAGGAGTCTGGGGAACACTGAAGCTTTCTTT

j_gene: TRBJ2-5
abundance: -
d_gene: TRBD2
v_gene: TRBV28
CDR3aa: CASSPATGAGGGGETQYF
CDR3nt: TGTGCCAGCAGTCCTGCTACGGGAGCGGGGGGCGGCGGGGAGACCCAGTACTTC

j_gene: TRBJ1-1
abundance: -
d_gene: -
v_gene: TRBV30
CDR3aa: CAWSRGLNTEAFF
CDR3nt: TGTGCCTGGAGTAGGGGACTAAACACTGAAGCTTTCTTT

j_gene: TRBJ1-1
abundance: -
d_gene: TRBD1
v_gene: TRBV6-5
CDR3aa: CASTLAGGAGTEAFF
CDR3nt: TGTGCCAGCACCTTGGCAGGGGGCGCGGGCACTGAAGCTTTCTTT

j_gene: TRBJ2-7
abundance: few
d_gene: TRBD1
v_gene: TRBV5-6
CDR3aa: CASSPEGQDSYEQYF
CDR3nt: TGTGCCAGCAGCCCGGAGGGACAGGACTCCTACGAGCAGTACTTC

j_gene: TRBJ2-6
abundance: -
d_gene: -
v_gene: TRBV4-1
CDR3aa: CANGTRESCGANVLTF
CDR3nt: TGCGCCAACGGGACACGTGAAAGCTGTGGGGCCAACGTCCTGACTTTC

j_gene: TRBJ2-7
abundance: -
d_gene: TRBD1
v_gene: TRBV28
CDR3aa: CASSLTGASYEQYF
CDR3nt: TGTGCCAGCAGTTTGACAGGGGCATCCTACGAGCAGTACTTC

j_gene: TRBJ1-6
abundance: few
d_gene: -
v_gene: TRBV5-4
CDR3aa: CASSLSGARNSPLHF
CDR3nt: TGTGCCAGCAGCTTGTCAGGGGCGCGGAATTCACCCCTCCACTTT

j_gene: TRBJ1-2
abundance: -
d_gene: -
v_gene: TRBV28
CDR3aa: CASSLSDGVYGYTF
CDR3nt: TGTGCCAGCAGTTTATCCGACGGAGTCTATGGCTACACCTTC